This T cell receptor (beta chain) was recovered during a study of cytomegalovirus exposure and HLA in healthy donors. The V segment lost 7 bases and the J segment 7 bases; nucleotides outside the gene matches: 9. Germline CDR1 reads MNHEY; CDR2 reads SVGAGI. The CDR3 contains 14 residues. Profiling relied on immunoSEQ multiplex PCR, and the TCRdb table lists in-frame clones only, not all of them. The table records more than 250,000 clones, 70% to 90% of them present only once. The sequencing sample was made of PBMCs. The chain employs TRBV6-5 and TRBJ1-2, with TRBD1 matching over 10 bases. The receptor's source is a woman aged 18-35 years in good health and CMV-seronegative. In DNA form, the CDR3 reads TGTGCCAGCACCGAACTGGACAGGGGGGGTGGCTACACCTTC. Encoded protein: CASTELDRGGGYTF.